This section outlines one T cell receptor beta chain sequence together with its context. Trimming removed 4 bases from V and 3 bases from J; junction bases left unmatched: 6. Per germline, CDR1 ENHRY and CDR2 SYGVKD. This CDR3 comprises 15 residues. This entry comes from a study of human T cells and chemical hapten exposure. Documented time point: patch test 1, 2 weeks after DPC sensitization. Treatment meaning: therapeutic diphenylcyclopropenone sensitization with weekly scalp DPC. One entry per CDR3 protein, called by TCRdb with MiXCR from the RACE reads. This sample yields 300,000 to 400,000 distinct CDR3 sequences, of which around 6.9% are seen a single time; around 8.2% belongs to the top ten.

This sequence originates from a woman younger than 30 with alopecia areata. Some clones in this sample may be carry-over from other donors' samples. V gene TRBV10-3 combines with J gene TRBJ2-7; 10 bases fit TRBD2. This sample comprised whole blood, obtained in connection with sensitization to the hapten diphenylcyclopropenone (DPC). CDR3 protein: CAISAASGGNYEQYF. In DNA, the CDR3 is TGTGCCATCAGTGCAGCTAGCGGGGGAAACTACGAGCAGTACTTC.